This TCR beta chain was captured in a study of blood T cell repertoires in COVID-19. Between the trimmed V and J ends, which lost 0 bases and 11 bases, there was a span of 10 bases. CDR3 length equals 12 residues. Germline loops: CDR1 PRHDT, CDR2 FYEKMQ (reference sequence). Here immunoSEQ multiplex PCR was the method, and the copy in TCRdb shows in-frame clones only, minus some. The data hold 130,000 or so clones, with 84% observed a single time. This chain links TRBV13 with TRBJ2-5; possibly TRBD1 for D (6 bases). The receptor was derived from a human donor in a cohort sampled during active COVID-19. The sequencing sample was made of peripheral blood. CDR3 protein: CASSLGARGQYF. For the CDR3, the DNA is TGTGCCAGCAGCTTAGGGGCCAGGGGTCAGTACTTC.